This T cell receptor beta chain was sequenced during a study of blood T cell repertoires in COVID-19. As for the study in general: Some COVID-19 samples were acute and others convalescent; all came from the United States, Italy and Spain.

In the original processing: Amplification from reference gene primers served as the basis for estimated nucleated cell counts. Repertoires were generated with immunoSEQ multiplex PCR, while TCRdb's copy carries only in-frame clones and drops some. V, J and clone size reflect that table, while D and trimming were determined from the DNA. Of 250,000 or so clones listed, 85% to 90% are singletons. Germline V gives CDR1 SNHLY, CDR2 FYNNEI. The CDR3 has 11 residues. Trimming took off 2 bases at V and 8 bases at J, with 6 bases between the two ends. Sequenced sample: peripheral blood. This sequence was found in a woman aged 40-49 years who had recovered from COVID-19. The rearrangement joins TRBV2 to TRBJ1-1, with no clear D. The CDR3 nucleotides are TGTGCCAGCAGTGAACTTCTCGAAGCTTTCTTT. Translated, it gives CASSELLEAFF.